The clone carrying this TCR beta chain is identified as medium-sized from frequency. What it binds is not known. TRB was amplified by touch-down multiplex PCR, primer pools A and B combined. TCRdb reworked the multiplex PCR reads into one entry per CDR3 protein, no DNA. Recorded for this sample: some 4,900 distinct CDR3 sequences. Approximately 36,000 genome equivalents of blood DNA were amplified for TRB. This CDR3 is built from 13 residues. Looked up from germline, CDR1 is KGHSH and CDR2 is LQKENI. These data belong to a study of T cell clusters in autoimmune cytopenias. General study results and limits: TRB repertoire shifts in secondary cytopenia and chronic lymphocytic leukemia mostly reflected lymphoma, not autoimmunity.

The J gene is TRBJ2-2, the V gene TRBV18. The TCR sequence derives from a human donor with an autoimmune cytopenia or autoimmune hepatitis (not recorded which). Sequenced: peripheral blood. The CDR3: CASSPGSTGELFF.